These T cell receptor beta chains were read from a single sample in a study of cytomegalovirus exposure and HLA in healthy donors. Clones were sequenced by immunoSEQ multiplex PCR, and TCRdb holds only the in-frame ones, with some missing. The sample gives approximately 100,000 clones, 90% to 95% of which show up once; approximately 1.1% is in the top ten. Material: PBMCs. These receptors came from a woman in her 30s in good health and CMV-seropositive. CDR3s include the opening cysteine and the closing phenylalanine or tryptophan. The order of the fields is D gene, J gene, V gene, CDR3 protein, CDR3 DNA. The D gene is left open where the match is weak.

D: TRBD1
J: TRBJ1-6
V: TRBV10-1
CDR3: CASRGGQGNNGSPLHF
DNA: TGCGCCAGCAGAGGGGGACAGGGGAACAATGGGTCACCCCTCCACTTT

D: TRBD2
J: TRBJ2-1
V: TRBV6-6
CDR3: CASSYSGTILSEQFF
DNA: TGTGCCAGCAGTTACTCTGGGACTATACTGAGTGAGCAGTTCTTC

D: TRBD2
J: TRBJ2-1
V: TRBV9
CDR3: CASSPGTSGRVRNEQFF
DNA: TGTGCCAGCAGCCCCGGGACTAGCGGGAGGGTTAGGAATGAGCAGTTCTTC

D: .
J: TRBJ1-2
V: TRBV27
CDR3: CASSLRYQGLNYGYTF
DNA: TGTGCCAGCAGTTTAAGATATCAGGGGCTGAACTATGGCTACACCTTC

D: .
J: TRBJ1-1
V: TRBV11-2
CDR3: CASSLVPSRGSPTEAFF
DNA: TGTGCCAGCAGCTTAGTCCCCTCCAGAGGATCTCCCACTGAAGCTTTCTTT

D: .
J: TRBJ2-7
V: TRBV19
CDR3: CASHETGGYEQYF
DNA: TGTGCCAGTCATGAGACAGGCGGTTACGAGCAGTACTTC

D: .
J: TRBJ2-7
V: TRBV21-1
CDR3: CASSATTSGMRPYEQYF
DNA: TGTGCCAGCAGCGCAACGACTAGCGGGATGAGACCCTACGAGCAGTACTTC

D: TRBD1
J: TRBJ2-4
V: TRBV6-1
CDR3: CASSGQGVAKNIQYF
DNA: TGTGCCAGCAGCGGACAGGGCGTAGCCAAAAACATTCAGTACTTC

D: .
J: TRBJ2-1
V: TRBV7-8
CDR3: CASSLVSTGLGNEQFF
DNA: TGTGCCAGCAGCTTAGTGTCAACAGGGTTGGGTAATGAGCAGTTCTTC

D: .
J: TRBJ1-5
V: TRBV4-3
CDR3: CASSQDGRVDQPQHF
DNA: TGCGCCAGCAGCCAAGATGGGAGGGTGGATCAGCCCCAGCATTTT

D: TRBD1
J: TRBJ2-7
V: TRBV9
CDR3: CASSVGGGGYEQYF
DNA: TGTGCCAGCAGCGTAGGAGGGGGCGGCTACGAGCAGTACTTC

D: TRBD2
J: TRBJ2-7
V: TRBV18
CDR3: CASSPGSAGGPEQYF
DNA: TGTGCCAGCTCACCAGGTTCCGCGGGAGGGCCCGAGCAGTACTTC

D: TRBD2
J: TRBJ2-1
V: TRBV20-1
CDR3: CSASGLQQFF
DNA: TGCAGTGCCTCGGGACTACAGCAGTTCTTC

D: TRBD2
J: TRBJ2-1
V: TRBV4-3
CDR3: CASSQGTSAYNEQFF
DNA: TGCGCCAGCAGCCAAGGGACTAGCGCCTACAATGAGCAGTTCTTC